The 3 T cell receptor beta chains below were found in one sample sequenced in a study of control samples from healthy donors and cancer patients. Generated by immunoSEQ multiplex PCR, the TCRdb table keeps only in-frame clones and is missing some. The table lists about 130,000 clones, about nine tenths of them singletons. The sample taken for sequencing was blood. These receptors originate from a man aged 40-49 years in good health.

V gene TRBV5-4 combines with J gene TRBJ1-2; D might be TRBD1 (6 bases). Germline lookup yields CDR1 SGHNT and CDR2 YYREEE (reference sequence). This CDR3 has 17 amino acids. V was cut by 1 base and J by 8 bases, with 24 bases left in between. The CDR3 is CASSLSSGASILGGYTF. The CDR3 DNA sequence: TGTGCCAGCAGCTTGTCTTCGGGGGCGTCCATCTTGGGGGGCTACACCTTC. Combining the CDR3 with reference TRBV5-4 and TRBJ1-2 gives the whole variable domain ETGVTQSPTHLIKTRGQQVTLRCSSQSGHNTVSWYQQALGQGPQFIFQYYREEENGRGNFPPRFSGLQFPNYSSELNVNALELDDSALYLCASSLSSGASILGGYTFGSGTRLTVV.

This chain joins TRBV3-1 (or the pseudogene TRBV3-2) and TRBJ1-5; the D is unclear. Germline CDR1 LGHDT, CDR2 YNNKEL (reference sequence). Trimming shortened V by 2 bases and J by 4 bases, and 3 bases separated the two germline ends. There are 12 residues in the CDR3. CDR3 in DNA: TGTGCCAGCAGCCAACAAAATCAGCCCCAGCATTTT. This translates into CASSQQNQPQHF.

The genes are TRBV5-4 and TRBJ1-2; D ambiguous. The germline CDR1 and CDR2 sequences are SGHNT and YYREEE (reference sequence). The CDR3 spans 14 residues. V was pared by 3 bases and J by 2 bases, with 11 bases between. CDR3 nucleotide sequence: TGTGCCAGCAGCTCGGCAAAGGCAAACTATGGCTACACCTTC. Its protein is CASSSAKANYGYTF.